This T cell receptor beta chain was documented in a study of technical replicates of blood from a few donors. Sequencing used immunoSEQ multiplex PCR; TCRdb keeps in-frame clones, though not all of them. The sample records under 90,000 clones, about 96% being singletons. CDR1 SGDLS and CDR2 YYNGEE come from the germline V gene. The CDR3 is 14 residues long. Deletions cut 0 bases from V and 2 bases from J, with 6 bases between. The chain joins TRBV9 to TRBJ2-1, with D perhaps TRBD1 (6 bases). The sequenced material came from T cells isolated from PBMCs. This TCR came from a human donor in good health. The CDR3 DNA is TGTGCCAGCAGCGTAGGGACAGCCTACAATGAGCAGTTCTTC. This translates into CASSVGTAYNEQFF. Based on the CDR3 plus reference TRBV9 and TRBJ2-1, the full variable domain is DSGVTQTPKHLITATGQRVTLRCSPRSGDLSVYWYQQSLDQGLQFLIQYYNGEERAKGNILERFSAQQFPDLHSELNLSSLELGDSALYFCASSVGTAYNEQFFGPGTRLTVL.